This entry lists 26 T cell receptor beta chains sequenced from one sample in a study of tumor-infiltrating lymphocytes in localized non-small cell lung cancer. The repertoire was sequenced with immunoSEQ multiplex PCR; TCRdb's copy has only in-frame clones and lacks some. The sample includes approximately 10,000 clones, 60% of them seen just once. Material for sequencing was uninvolved lung tissue not adjacent to the tumor. These receptors all stem from a human donor with non-small cell lung cancer.

CDR3 residues: CASSYSAALRANVLTF. The CDR3 DNA reads as TGTGCCAGCAGTTACAGCGCGGCTTTAAGGGCCAACGTCCTGACTTTC. V gene TRBV6-5 combines with J gene TRBJ2-6; no reliable D call. Deletions cut 2 bases from V and 5 bases from J, with 13 bases between. This CDR3 has 16 residues. Germline V gene sequence: CDR1 MNHEY, CDR2 SVGAGI.

This chain connects TRBV19 to TRBJ2-1, with TRBD1 as a possible D gene (6 bases). The CDR3 totals 13 residues. Germline CDR1 LNHDA, CDR2 SQIVND (reference sequence). Trimming left V 5 bases short and J 8 bases short, with 13 bases between. CDR3 nucleotide sequence: TGTGCCAGTAGTGTGGGACACCTTGATGAGCAGTTCTTC. Translation gives CASSVGHLDEQFF.

The chain joins TRBV27 to TRBJ2-5, with a possible D match to TRBD1 (5 bases). The CDR3 runs 13 residues. CDR1 and CDR2 from the germline V gene are MNHEY and SMNVEV (reference sequence). V shed 6 bases and J shed 1 base, with 9 bases lying between them. CDR3 bases: TGTGCCAGCAGAAGGGGCAGCCAAGAGACCCAGTACTTC. Translation: CASRRGSQETQYF.

The V call is TRBV7-9, the J call TRBJ2-7; D is possibly TRBD1 (6 bases). Trimming stripped 4 bases from V and 5 bases from J, with 12 bases between. From germline, CDR1 is SEHNR and CDR2 FQNEAQ (reference sequence). This CDR3 has 13 residues. CDR3 in DNA: TGTGCCAGCAGCTACACAGGGTTAGACGAGCAGTACTTC. Encoded protein: CASSYTGLDEQYF.

The J gene is TRBJ1-6, the V gene TRBV6-5, with D perhaps matching TRBD1 (5 bases). Per the germline V gene, CDR1 is MNHEY and CDR2 is SVGAGI. Between the trimmed V and J ends, which lost 2 bases and 6 bases, there was a span of 8 bases. The CDR3 is 14 residues long. The CDR3 DNA sequence: TGTGCCAGCAGTTACCAGGGTCGTAATTCACCCCTCCACTTT. Translation gives CASSYQGRNSPLHF.

DNA of the CDR3: TGTGCCAGCAGCTTGGACAGCAACTATGGCTACACCTTC. Encoded protein: CASSLDSNYGYTF. The rearrangement joins TRBV5-4 to TRBJ1-2; D is unclear. The CDR3 is 13 residues long. Germline loops: CDR1 SGHNT, CDR2 YYREEE (reference sequence). V lost 0 bases, J lost 2 bases, and 5 bases lay in between.

The chain couples TRBV5-3 to TRBJ2-1; D ambiguous. TRBV5-3 is an open reading frame whose function is uncertain. The CDR3 has 14 residues. Trimming pared 0 bases from V and 0 bases from J, leaving 4 bases between. The CDR3 DNA reads as TGTGCCAGAAGCTTGGGTTGCTCCTACAATGAGCAGTTCTTC. Its translation is CARSLGCSYNEQFF.

The V gene is TRBV7-2, the J gene TRBJ2-1, with 9 nucleotides matching TRBD2. There are 15 residues in the CDR3. In germline, CDR1 is SGHTA, CDR2 FQGNSA. The junction had 8 bases not matched to a gene; V was cut back by 1 base and J by 10 bases. CDR3 loop: CASSLVVRGGGEQFF. The CDR3 DNA follows: TGTGCCAGCAGCTTAGTGGTGCGGGGGGGCGGGGAGCAGTTCTTC.

This rearrangement joins TRBV5-8 to TRBJ1-2, with 7 bases that match TRBD1. V lost 4 bases to trimming and J lost 8 bases; unmatched junction nucleotides: 17. Germline CDR1 and CDR2: SGHTS and YDEGEE. This CDR3 region has 16 residues. CDR3 protein: CASSPPGGRGSMGYTF. Here the CDR3 DNA reads TGTGCCAGCAGCCCGCCGGGTGGCAGGGGGTCGATGGGCTACACCTTC.

This clone was picked up a small number of times. The chain uses TRBV7-2 and TRBJ2-5; no definite D call. Trimming removed 5 bases at V and 5 bases at J, with 18 bases between. This CDR3 is built from 15 residues. Looked up from germline, CDR1 is SGHTA and CDR2 is FQGNSA. The CDR3 DNA sequence: TGTGCCAGCAGCGCCTACCGGGTTCCACGGGAGACCCAGTACTTC. Amino acids: CASSAYRVPRETQYF.

This sequence joins TRBV9 and TRBJ1-1; no definite D call. Germline CDR1 is SGDLS and CDR2 is YYNGEE. Trimming stripped 4 bases from V and 4 bases from J, with 17 bases between. The CDR3 is 15 residues long. The CDR3 is CASSPTNWQSTEAFF. CDR3 nucleotide sequence: TGTGCCAGCAGCCCTACAAACTGGCAGAGCACTGAAGCTTTCTTT.

This clone was seen a handful of times. The chain employs TRBV4-2 and TRBJ2-1; a weak D match, TRBD1 (5 bases). With 2 bases removed from V and 4 bases from J, the gap between germline ends came to 12 bases. The germline CDR1 and CDR2 sequences are LGHNA and YNFKEQ. This CDR3 has 15 amino acids. The CDR3 reads CASSQTSTEYNEQFF. The CDR3 DNA sequence: TGTGCCAGCAGCCAAACCTCGACAGAGTACAATGAGCAGTTCTTC.

The chain combines TRBV4-2 with TRBJ1-4; D not certain. Germline CDR1 LGHNA, CDR2 YNFKEQ. The CDR3 loop spans 15 amino acids. V was clipped by 1 base and J by 8 bases, with 14 bases between them. The CDR3 reads CASSQGGVGNEKLFF. The CDR3 DNA sequence: TGTGCCAGCAGCCAAGGCGGGGTAGGGAACGAAAAACTGTTTTTT.

The gene calls are TRBV2 and TRBJ2-1; TRBD2 matches 7 bases. Germline lookup yields CDR1 SNHLY and CDR2 FYNNEI. This CDR3 contains 15 residues. V lost 6 bases to trimming and J lost 4 bases; unmatched junction nucleotides: 9. CDR3 nucleotide sequence: TGTGCCAGCAGGGTGGACCTAGCGGTATACAATGAGCAGTTCTTC. This sequence encodes CASRVDLAVYNEQFF.

This clone has only a few counts. The chain recombines TRBV7-2 with TRBJ2-5; D tentatively fits TRBD1 or TRBD2 (7 bases each). The germline gives CDR1 SGHTA, CDR2 FQGNSA. The CDR3 totals 15 residues. The germline V and J ends were trimmed by 4 bases and 5 bases, with 17 bases remaining between them. CDR3 sequence reads: CASSYLTGRAETQYF. CDR3 DNA: TGTGCCAGCAGCTATCTGACAGGGAGGGCGGAGACCCAGTACTTC.

This clone was observed a few times. The chain recombines TRBV5-1 with TRBJ1-5; tentatively, D is TRBD1 (6 bases). Trimming removed 4 bases at V and 3 bases at J, with 11 bases between. The CDR3 extends over 14 amino acids. Looked up from germline, CDR1 is SGHRS and CDR2 is YFSETQ. The CDR3 loop reads CASSTTGFNQPQHF. Here the CDR3 DNA reads TGCGCCAGCAGCACCACAGGGTTCAATCAGCCCCAGCATTTT.

The rearrangement uses TRBV6-1 and TRBJ1-1; 8 bases line up with TRBD1. Germline trimming cut 4 bases from V and 5 bases from J; bases unmatched to any gene: 0. The CDR3 contains 12 residues. Looked up from germline, CDR1 is MNHNS and CDR2 is SASEGT. The CDR3 DNA is TGTGCCAGCAGTGGACAGGGGACTGAAGCTTTCTTT. This codes for CASSGQGTEAFF.

This clone is a singleton in its sample. The chain combines TRBV2 with TRBJ1-4; 10 nucleotides agree with TRBD1. The CDR3 is made up of 14 amino acids. Germline V CDR1 and CDR2: SNHLY, FYNNEI. Germline trimming cut 4 bases from V and 7 bases from J; bases unmatched to any gene: 3. CDR3 sequence reads: CASSGQGASEKLFF. CDR3 nucleotide sequence: TGTGCCAGCAGTGGACAGGGGGCGAGTGAAAAACTGTTTTTT.

This clone was seen only a few times. The genes are TRBV7-9 and TRBJ1-5; D gene unclear. V dropped 0 bases and J dropped 0 bases, with 6 bases sitting between them. CDR3 length: 15 amino acids. Germline-derived CDR1 and CDR2 are SEHNR and FQNEAQ (reference sequence). The CDR3 DNA follows: TGTGCCAGCAGCTTAGCAGGGCATAGCAATCAGCCCCAGCATTTT. It specifies CASSLAGHSNQPQHF.

This sequence joins TRBV7-2 and TRBJ1-2, with D hard to call. The CDR3 runs 14 residues. The V gene's germline CDR1 is SGHTA and CDR2 FQGNSA. Trimming pared 2 bases from V and 4 bases from J, leaving 11 bases between. The CDR3 DNA sequence: TGTGCCAGCAGCTTATCGGGTACCTCCTATGGCTACACCTTC. Translating it yields CASSLSGTSYGYTF.

Sample share makes this clone medium-sized. The CDR3 protein is CASSLRTSPDTQYF. For the CDR3, the DNA is TGTGCCAGCAGCCTTAGGACGTCTCCAGATACGCAGTATTTT. The V gene is TRBV11-2, the J gene TRBJ2-3; D gene unclear. The V and J ends lost 5 bases and 4 bases respectively, with 13 bases between them. The CDR3 totals 14 residues. Germline V gene lookup returns CDR1 SGHAT and CDR2 FQNNGV.

The V gene is TRBV10-3, the J gene TRBJ1-6; no reliable D call. V was shortened by 10 bases and J by 1 base, with 8 bases between the two germline ends. The CDR3 contains 13 residues. Germline assignment: CDR1 ENHRY and CDR2 SYGVKD. CDR3 in amino acids: CATVRSYNSPLHF. The CDR3 DNA follows: TGTGCCACCGTACGATCCTATAATTCACCCCTCCACTTT.

The genes are TRBV28 and TRBJ2-2; D remains unclear. The CDR3 contains 15 residues. Germline assignment: CDR1 MDHEN and CDR2 SYDVKM. V was cut by 5 bases and J by 1 base, with 11 bases left in between. CDR3 loop: CASSPLLENTGELFF. The CDR3 DNA sequence: TGTGCCAGCAGTCCCCTTTTGGAGAACACCGGGGAGCTGTTTTTT.

The chain links TRBV28 to TRBJ1-5, with 9 nucleotides matching TRBD1. Germline CDR1 is MDHEN and CDR2 is SYDVKM. CDR3 length: 16 residues. V was pared by 0 bases and J by 1 base, with 1 base of the junction left unmatched. The CDR3 here is CASSLWTGGSNQPQHF. The CDR3 region has the DNA TGTGCCAGCAGTTTATGGACAGGGGGGAGCAATCAGCCCCAGCATTTT.

The chain has TRBV4-1 and TRBJ2-5; weak D call: TRBD2 (6 bases). This CDR3 region has 14 residues. Trimming shortened V by 1 base and J by 4 bases, and 10 bases separated the two germline ends. Germline lookup yields CDR1 MGHRA and CDR2 YSYEKL. CDR3 loop: CASSQGLGSETQYF. The CDR3 DNA is TGCGCCAGCAGCCAAGGACTAGGGTCAGAGACCCAGTACTTC.

This clone showed up just once. The chain couples TRBV23-1 to TRBJ2-5; tentative D call: TRBD2 (6 bases). TRBV23-1 is recorded as an ORF, its role being uncertain. The CDR3 contains 15 residues. The V end was cut by 7 bases, the J end by 0 bases, with 15 bases between. The CDR3 DNA follows: TGCGCCAGCATGAAGGGAGGAGGATACCAAGAGACCCAGTACTTC. It codes for CASMKGGGYQETQYF.